The rows below give T cell receptor beta chains drawn from one sample of a study of cytomegalovirus exposure and HLA in healthy donors. Data came from immunoSEQ multiplex PCR; TCRdb stores just in-frame clones and leaves some out. The sample includes around 75,000 clones, around four fifths of them seen just once. Sequenced: PBMCs. These receptors were taken from a man aged 25-45 years in good health and CMV-seronegative. CDR3s include the opening cysteine and the closing phenylalanine or tryptophan. The order of the fields is clone size, J gene, V gene, D gene, CDR3 DNA, CDR3 protein. The D gene is left open where the match is weak. Size values are once, few and many counts, or a class for expanded clones, and some rows have none.

>-|TRBJ2-3|TRBV6-6|-
TGTGCCAGCAGTTACTCGACCGGGTTCACAGATACGCAGTATTTT
CASSYSTGFTDTQYF
>-|TRBJ1-1|TRBV6-5|-
TGTGCCAGCAGTTACTCGCTCCCTGGGAGAGGCACTGAAGCTTTCTTT
CASSYSLPGRGTEAFF
>-|TRBJ2-1|TRBV7-2|-
TGTGCCAGCAGCCAAGGGGCCCTATTCGAAGAGCAGTTCTTC
CASSQGALFEEQFF
>few|TRBJ2-1|TRBV9|-
TGTGCCAGCAGCGTAGGTGGGAGCGGGCCTCAGTTCTTC
CASSVGGSGPQFF
>-|TRBJ2-1|TRBV10-3|TRBD2
TGTGCCATCAGTGATCCCGCACTACTAGCGGGAGTAGTAAATGAGCAGTTCTTC
CAISDPALLAGVVNEQFF
>-|TRBJ2-1|TRBV5-6|-
TGTGCCAGCACCGAATGGAGGGGGGGGTACAATGAGCAGTTCTTC
CASTEWRGGYNEQFF
>-|TRBJ2-1|TRBV19|-
TGTGCCAGTAGTATACGGCGGGATTGGGTGTTCTTC
CASSIRRDWVFF
>-|TRBJ2-3|TRBV9|TRBD2
TGTGCCAGCAGCGTAGCTAGGAGCGGGAGGGATCCTACAGATACGCAGTATTTT
CASSVARSGRDPTDTQYF
>-|TRBJ1-1|TRBV18|-
TGTGCCAGCTCACTTGGGGGGGATCGGAGCACTGAAGCTTTCTTT
CASSLGGDRSTEAFF
>-|TRBJ1-1|TRBV5-1|-
TGCGCCAGCAGCAGCGGACAGCCGAACACTGAAGCTTTCTTT
CASSSGQPNTEAFF
>-|TRBJ1-5|TRBV7-8|-
TGTGCCAGCAGCCTGTCGGGGGGCCGGCAGCCCCAGCATTTT
CASSLSGGRQPQHF
>few|TRBJ1-2|TRBV23-1|-
TGCGCCAGCAGTCTGGGTAGACTCGATGGCTACACCTTC
CASSLGRLDGYTF
>-|TRBJ1-5|TRBV7-3|-
TGTGCCAGCAGCTTAGACTACAATCAGCCCCAGCATTTT
CASSLDYNQPQHF
>-|TRBJ2-2|TRBV12-5|TRBD2
TGTGCTAGTGGTTTGGTATTCAAGGATGCGGGAGAGAACACCGGGGAGCTGTTTTTT
CASGLVFKDAGENTGELFF
>-|TRBJ2-1|TRBV19|TRBD2
TGTGCCAGTAATCGGGGGAGGGCCGGGAATGAGCAGTTCTTC
CASNRGRAGNEQFF
>-|TRBJ1-6|TRBV4-2|-
TGTGCCAGCAGCCACCCTAGGACGGGGGTGTTGGCACCCCTCCACTTT
CASSHPRTGVLAPLHF
>-|TRBJ2-3|TRBV4-2|-
TGTGCCAGCAGCCAAGAAAAAGGGACTCCCACAGATACGCAGTATTTT
CASSQEKGTPTDTQYF
>-|TRBJ2-7|TRBV29-1|-
TGCAGCGTTGAGGTTCCCACCAGGGGTCGAGACGAGCAGTACTTC
CSVEVPTRGRDEQYF
>-|TRBJ1-1|TRBV4-3|TRBD1
TGCGCCAGCAGCCAAGATGCAGGGGGGACTGAAGCTTTCTTT
CASSQDAGGTEAFF
>-|TRBJ2-5|TRBV9|-
TGTGCCAGCAGCGTAGGGGGGGGCCCCCAAGAGACCCAGTACTTC
CASSVGGGPQETQYF
>once|TRBJ2-3|TRBV4-2|-
TGTGCCAGCAGCCAAGGACAGTACACAGATACGCAGTATTTT
CASSQGQYTDTQYF
>-|TRBJ1-5|TRBV4-1|TRBD1
TGCGCCAGCAGCCAAGGCTTCAGGGGGAATAGCAATCAGCCCCAGCATTTT
CASSQGFRGNSNQPQHF
>-|TRBJ2-7|TRBV30|TRBD1
TGTGCCTCGGGACAGGGGAACTACGAGCAGTACTTC
CASGQGNYEQYF
>-|TRBJ2-3|TRBV6-1|-
TGTGCCAGCAGGACTAGGCCCAGCACAGATACGCAGTATTTT
CASRTRPSTDTQYF
>-|TRBJ1-5|TRBV30|TRBD1
TGTGCCTGGAGTGTTACAGGGGGACAGCCCCAGCATTTT
CAWSVTGGQPQHF
>-|TRBJ1-1|TRBV4-1|-
TGCGCCAGCAGCCAACAAGCAACAGGGTTCAGGACTGAAGCTTTCTTT
CASSQQATGFRTEAFF
>-|TRBJ1-1|TRBV28|-
TGTGCCAGCAGTAAGAGCTACGGTGAAGCTTTCTTT
CASSKSYGEAFF
>-|TRBJ2-7|TRBV14|TRBD1
TGTGCCAGCAGCCTCCCGGGACAGGGCGTCCCCGGGCAGTACTTC
CASSLPGQGVPGQYF
>-|TRBJ1-1|TRBV5-1|-
TGCGCCAGCAGCCCAACAAGAATTGCTGAAGCTTTCTTT
CASSPTRIAEAFF
>once|TRBJ2-1|TRBV7-9|TRBD2
TGTGCCAGCAGCTTCCCGGGACTAGTTTCTTATGAGCAGTTCTTC
CASSFPGLVSYEQFF
>many|TRBJ1-5|TRBV28|TRBD1
TGTGCCAGCAGTTCCGGGACAGGGAATCAGCCCCAGCATTTT
CASSSGTGNQPQHF
>-|TRBJ1-5|TRBV27|-
TGTGCCAGCACGTCGTTTGTTGGCAATCAGCCCCAGCATTTT
CASTSFVGNQPQHF
>-|TRBJ1-3|TRBV28|-
TGTGCCAGCAGGCCCAGCTCTGGAAACACCATATATTTT
CASRPSSGNTIYF
>-|TRBJ1-1|TRBV14|TRBD1
TGTGCCAGCAGCCACTCGGGACAGGGATCTGAAGCTTTCTTT
CASSHSGQGSEAFF
>few|TRBJ1-1|TRBV4-3|-
TGCGCCAGCAGCCAGGCCCAGGGAATGAACACTGAAGCTTTCTTT
CASSQAQGMNTEAFF
>few|TRBJ1-2|TRBV10-3|-
TGTGCCATCAGTGAGCCGGGGCCCCAGGGAGGGTATGGCTACACCTTC
CAISEPGPQGGYGYTF
>-|TRBJ2-7|TRBV7-2|TRBD1
TGTGCCAGCAGCGGACTAGGGACAGGGGGGATTTACGAGCAGTACTTC
CASSGLGTGGIYEQYF
>-|TRBJ2-1|TRBV7-3|TRBD2
TGTGCCAGCAGCTTTTCCCCGGGGGGGCCCTACAATGAGCAGTTCTTC
CASSFSPGGPYNEQFF
>-|TRBJ2-5|TRBV19|-
TGTGCCAGTAGTCCCGTCCTCTTACAAGAGACCCAGTACTTC
CASSPVLLQETQYF
>-|TRBJ1-5|TRBV29-1|-
TGCAGCGTTGTCTCAGGGGATGGCAATCAGCCCCAGCATTTT
CSVVSGDGNQPQHF